The 27 T cell receptor beta chains below were found in one sample sequenced in a study of shared clonotypes between healthy human individuals. Generated by immunoSEQ multiplex PCR, the TCRdb table keeps only in-frame clones and is missing some. This table holds about 2.4 million clones, 93% found once. Source material: naive CD4+ T cells from PBMCs. Stated subset: CD45RA+ positively selected. The receptors were sampled from a man aged 18 to 30 in good health. Some clones in this sample may be carry-over from other donors' samples.

The chain carries TRBV29-1 and TRBJ1-2; D unclear. This CDR3 spans 19 amino acids. Germline CDR1 is SQVTM and CDR2 is ANQGSEA. Trimming shortened V by 0 bases and J by 4 bases, and 27 bases separated the two germline ends. The CDR3 DNA reads as TGCAGCGTTGAAGATCAGGTAGTCGTGGGGAATCACGGGTTCTATGGCTACACCTTC. Protein sequence: CSVEDQVVVGNHGFYGYTF.

The chain carries TRBV6-6 and TRBJ2-7, with 10 bases fitting TRBD1. Per the germline V gene, CDR1 is MNHNY and CDR2 is SVGAGI (reference sequence). V was pared by 5 bases and J by 6 bases, with 7 bases of the junction left unmatched. The CDR3 length is 14 residues. CDR3 coding DNA: TGTGCCAGCAGTACCCGACAGGGGGCGGCCGAGCAGTACTTC. It specifies CASSTRQGAAEQYF.

The chain has TRBV25-1 and TRBJ2-1; D not resolved. The CDR3 totals 12 residues. Germline V gene sequence: CDR1 MGHDK, CDR2 SYGVNS. V was pared by 6 bases and J by 9 bases, with 12 bases between. The CDR3 protein is CASRLSWREQFF. Here the CDR3 DNA reads TGTGCCAGCAGACTATCATGGCGTGAGCAGTTCTTC.

The V gene is TRBV12-2, the J gene TRBJ2-7; the table's D gene call, TRBD1, was not cross checked with the DNA. TRBV12-2 is termed a pseudogene. This CDR3 has 17 residues. CDR3 nucleotide sequence: TGTGCAAGTCGCTTAGCGAGCCGAGGGGGAAAATCCTACGAGCAGTACTTC. This gives the protein CASRLASRGGKSYEQYF.

CDR3 DNA sequence: TGTGCCAGCAGCTTAGCCCCTTTAGGGTCTGGAGCTTTCTTT. Translated, it gives CASSLAPLGSGAFF. The rearrangement links TRBV11-2 to TRBJ1-1; D unclear. V shed 1 base and J shed 10 bases, with 16 bases lying between them. The CDR3 has 14 amino acids. Germline CDR1 and CDR2: SGHAT and FQNNGV.

V is TRBV6-4 and J is TRBJ2-3; 7 bases are a match to TRBD1. Germline CDR1 reads MRHNA; CDR2 reads SNTAGT. V shed 4 bases, J shed 4 bases, and the junction held 11 bases outside the gene matches. The CDR3 spans 16 residues. The CDR3 region is CASSVVGAGGADTQYF. CDR3 in DNA: TGTGCCAGCAGTGTCGTCGGGGCAGGGGGAGCAGATACGCAGTATTTT.

With regard to this clone: Within the sample, other DNA sequences also encode this same CDR3. This chain uses TRBV18 with TRBJ2-7; TRBD2 agrees at 11 bases. This CDR3 is built from 14 residues. The junction had 5 bases not matched to a gene; V was cut back by 6 bases and J by 4 bases. Germline V gene lookup returns CDR1 KGHSH and CDR2 LQKENI. The CDR3 region is CASSPTSGEYEQYF. Written as DNA, the CDR3 is TGTGCCAGCTCTCCGACTAGCGGGGAATACGAGCAGTACTTC.

The J gene is TRBJ1-5, the V gene TRBV6-4; 10 bases agree with TRBD1. Per germline, CDR1 MRHNA and CDR2 SNTAGT. V lost 6 bases to trimming and J lost 11 bases; unmatched junction nucleotides: 7. The CDR3 is 13 amino acids. The DNA for the CDR3 is TGTGCCAGCAGCCGGGACAGGGGTGATACCCAGCATTTT. Its protein is CASSRDRGDTQHF.

The chain uses TRBV5-4 and TRBJ1-2, with D maybe TRBD1 (5 bases). Trimming took off 6 bases at V and 4 bases at J, with 25 bases between the two ends. CDR3 length: 17 amino acids. Germline loops: CDR1 SGHNT, CDR2 YYREEE (reference sequence). This chain's CDR3 is CASTDPRRDPEGYGYTF. The DNA for the CDR3 is TGTGCCAGCACCGACCCCCGCCGGGACCCGGAGGGCTATGGCTACACCTTC.

V and J are TRBV7-8 and TRBJ1-3; a weak D match, TRBD1 (6 bases). The length of the CDR3 is 16 residues. Trimming removed 5 bases from V and 2 bases from J, with 16 bases in between. CDR1 and CDR2 from the germline V gene are SGHVS and FQNEAQ. The CDR3 here is CASSPRAGETGNTIYF. The DNA for the CDR3 is TGTGCCAGCAGCCCACGGGCAGGGGAGACTGGAAACACCATATATTTT.

The rearrangement links TRBV28 to TRBJ1-2, with TRBD1 matching over 9 bases. Looked up from germline, CDR1 is MDHEN and CDR2 is SYDVKM. Trimming removed 8 bases from V and 6 bases from J; junction bases left unmatched: 7. The CDR3 extends over 13 amino acids. As DNA, the CDR3 is TGTGCCAGCCAGAATGGACAGGGGAATGGCTACACCTTC. Amino acid sequence: CASQNGQGNGYTF.

This clone was seen a handful of times. The V call is TRBV23-1, the J call TRBJ1-5; TRBD1 agrees at 7 bases. TRBV23-1 is an open reading frame, and its role is uncertain. The CDR3 totals 15 residues. The V and J ends lost 0 bases and 6 bases, in that order; junction bases with no gene match: 5. DNA of the CDR3: TGCGCCAGCAGTCAATCGGGGCAGGGGGGTCAGCCCCAGCATTTT. Translated: CASSQSGQGGQPQHF.

The CDR3, as DNA: TGTGCCAGCAGTAGGACAGGGCCAGGTGAAAAACTGTTTTTT. Protein: CASSRTGPGEKLFF. The chain employs TRBV2 and TRBJ1-4, with 8 nucleotides matching TRBD1. Trimming at V came to 5 bases and at J to 7 bases, leaving 6 bases not matched to a gene. The CDR3 consists of 14 residues. Germline CDR1 reads SNHLY; CDR2 reads FYNNEI.

The V and J genes are TRBV9 and TRBJ1-3; D not certain. The CDR3 spans 17 residues. Germline values: CDR1 SGDLS, CDR2 YYNGEE. Trimming removed 4 bases at V and 3 bases at J, with 20 bases between. The CDR3 region is CASSRITFGGFGNTIYF. DNA of the CDR3: TGTGCCAGCAGCCGAATAACCTTCGGCGGTTTTGGAAACACCATATATTTT.

The chain carries TRBV28 and TRBJ2-7; 7 bases are shared with TRBD1. Germline assignment: CDR1 MDHEN and CDR2 SYDVKM. The CDR3 is 15 residues long. Losses at the gene ends were 6 bases for V and 0 bases for J; bases not matched to a gene: 8. The CDR3 coding sequence is TGTGCCAGCAGCCCGGACAGGAGAACCTCCTACGAGCAGTACTTC. Translated, it gives CASSPDRRTSYEQYF.

This clone was seen a single time. The rearrangement joins TRBV7-3 to TRBJ2-2, with TRBD1 matching 7 bases. This CDR3 is built from 16 residues. Germline V gene sequence: CDR1 SGHTA, CDR2 FQGTGA. The junction had 10 bases not matched to a gene; V was cut back by 5 bases and J by 4 bases. The CDR3 sequence is CASSPQGQVTTGELFF. The DNA for the CDR3 is TGTGCCAGCAGCCCCCAAGGACAGGTGACCACCGGGGAGCTGTTTTTT.

The rearrangement joins TRBV6-4 to TRBJ2-2; TRBD1 agrees at 9 bases. V dropped 5 bases and J dropped 6; count of bases not matched to a gene: 13. Germline-derived CDR1 and CDR2 are MRHNA and SNTAGT. The CDR3 runs 17 residues. CDR3 nucleotides: TGTGCCAGCAGTAAACGATTCCCGGGACAGGGTCCCGGGGAGCTGTTTTTT. It encodes CASSKRFPGQGPGELFF.

The chain recombines TRBV5-5 with TRBJ2-7; D ambiguous. The germline V and J ends were trimmed by 0 bases and 6 bases, with 7 bases remaining between them. Per germline, CDR1 SGHKS and CDR2 YYEKEE (reference sequence). The CDR3 contains 12 residues. CDR3 nucleotide sequence: TGTGCCAGCAGCTTGGCCCCGCGCGAGCAGTACTTC. Translation: CASSLAPREQYF.

The chain couples TRBV27 to TRBJ1-2; D perhaps matches TRBD1 (5 bases). V lost 6 bases to trimming and J lost 4 bases, with 15 bases between them. CDR3 length equals 14 residues. Germline CDR1 MNHEY, CDR2 SMNVEV (reference sequence). CDR3 in DNA: TGTGCCAGCAGCTCACTAGGGGAGCGCTATGGCTACACCTTC. Translated, it gives CASSSLGERYGYTF.

With regard to this clone: Other DNA sequences in the sample encode the same CDR3. The chain combines TRBV5-1 with TRBJ2-6, with a weak D call TRBD1 (6 bases). The CDR3 has 15 amino acids. Per germline, CDR1 SGHRS and CDR2 YFSETQ. Deletions cut 2 bases from V and 2 bases from J, with 8 bases between. Here the CDR3 reads CASSLTGTGANVLTF. CDR3 coding DNA: TGCGCCAGCAGCTTAACAGGGACTGGGGCCAACGTCCTGACTTTC.

This sequence joins TRBV28 and TRBJ1-4, with D tentatively TRBD1 (5 bases). CDR3 length: 13 residues. Trimming left V 7 bases short and J 3 bases short, with 9 bases between. CDR1 MDHEN and CDR2 SYDVKM come from the germline V gene. This CDR3 is CASTSTANEKLFF. The DNA of the CDR3 is TGTGCCAGCACCTCGACAGCTAATGAAAAACTGTTTTTT.

For the CDR3, the DNA is TGTGCCAGTAGTATTAGTCGCCAGGGGCACTACGAGCAGTACTTC. This sequence encodes CASSISRQGHYEQYF. The chain carries TRBV19 and TRBJ2-7, with D possibly matching TRBD1 (6 bases). This CDR3 has 15 residues. Per the germline V gene, CDR1 is LNHDA and CDR2 is SQIVND (reference sequence). Trimming left V 3 bases short and J 3 bases short, with 15 bases between.

The chain is built from TRBV7-2 and TRBJ2-7; D ambiguous. Trimming pared 3 bases from V and 0 bases from J, leaving 15 bases between. Germline CDR1 reads SGHTA; CDR2 reads FQGNSA. This CDR3 contains 16 residues. CDR3 in amino acids: CASSFYSVESSYEQYF. CDR3 nucleotide sequence: TGTGCCAGCAGCTTCTACTCGGTAGAGAGCTCCTACGAGCAGTACTTC. Combining the CDR3 with reference TRBV7-2 and TRBJ2-7 gives the whole variable domain GAGVSQSPSNKVTEKGKDVELRCDPISGHTALYWYRQSLGQGLEFLIYFQGNSAPDKSGLPSDRFSAERTGGSVSTLTIQRTQQEDSAVYLCASSFYSVESSYEQYFGPGTRLTVT.

The chain recombines TRBV7-8 with TRBJ1-1; TRBD1 matches 10 bases. The CDR3 contains 15 residues. Looked up from germline, CDR1 is SGHVS and CDR2 is FQNEAQ. The junction had 6 bases not matched to a gene; V was cut back by 4 bases and J by 4 bases. The CDR3 protein is CASSSTGGRGTEAFF. The CDR3 nucleotides read TGTGCCAGCAGCTCGACAGGGGGCCGTGGCACTGAAGCTTTCTTT. Full variable domain (outside the CDR3, taken from reference TRBV7-8 and TRBJ1-1): GAGVSQSPRYKVAKRGQDVALRCDPISGHVSLFWYQQALGQGPEFLTYFQNEAQLDKSGLPSDRFFAERPEGSVSTLKIQRTQQEDSAVYLCASSSTGGRGTEAFFGQGTRLTVV.

The chain couples TRBV29-1 to TRBJ2-1; D tentatively reads TRBD1 or TRBD2 (6 bases each). Germline CDR1 is SQVTM and CDR2 is ANQGSEA. The CDR3 is made up of 15 amino acids. V lost 7 bases and J 7 bases, leaving 23 bases between the germline ends. The CDR3 reads CSATARGRMGNEQFF. The CDR3 coding sequence is TGCAGCGCCACAGCGAGGGGGAGGATGGGGAATGAGCAGTTCTTC.

The gene calls are TRBV5-4 and TRBJ2-2; TRBD1 agrees at 11 bases. Trimming took 3 bases from V and 5 from J; bases not matched to a gene: 6. Germline values: CDR1 SGHNT, CDR2 YYREEE (reference sequence). The CDR3 runs 16 residues. CDR3: CASSSGDRGETGELFF. In DNA form, the CDR3 reads TGTGCCAGCAGCTCTGGGGACAGGGGGGAAACCGGGGAGCTGTTTTTT.

V and J are TRBV30 and TRBJ1-3; D is perhaps TRBD1 (5 bases). This CDR3 is 14 amino acids long. Germline loops: CDR1 GTSNPN, CDR2 SVGIG (reference sequence). V lost 3 bases to trimming and J lost 4 bases, with 13 bases between them. CDR3 nucleotide sequence: TGTGCCTGGAGCAACGGGGGGACGGGAAACACCATATATTTT. It translates to CAWSNGGTGNTIYF.